These T cell receptor beta chains were read from a single sample in a study of PD-1 blockade in mismatch repair-deficient tumors. Profiled with immunoSEQ multiplex PCR; TCRdb holds only in-frame clones, not every one. The data show 38,000 or so clones, with around 84% seen just once and roughly 4% held by the top ten. The input for sequencing was peripheral blood, taken less than 95 weeks after starting pembrolizumab. The receptors were gathered from an adult with mismatch repair-deficient cancer. CDR3s include the opening cysteine and the closing phenylalanine or tryptophan. The D gene is left open where the match is weak. Size is stated for part of the rows, as once, few or many counts, or as a class when the clone is expanded.

d_gene	v_gene	abundance	j_gene	CDR3nt	CDR3aa
TRBD1	TRBV9	.	TRBJ1-2	TGTGCCAGCAGCCGACAGGGGGATTATGGCTACACCTTC	CASSRQGDYGYTF
.	TRBV4-2	once	TRBJ2-5	TGTGCCAGCAGCCAAGATTTAAGGGGGTCATATGGGACCCAGTACTTC	CASSQDLRGSYGTQYF
TRBD2	TRBV7-9	.	TRBJ2-7	TGTGCCAGCCGGGCGGGAGGGCAACCCTACGAGCAGTACTTC	CASRAGGQPYEQYF
.	TRBV14	.	TRBJ2-3	TGTGCCAGCAGAGGCGGGTTAAGCACAGATACGCAGTATTTT	CASRGGLSTDTQYF
.	TRBV6-1	.	TRBJ2-3	TGTGCCATCCAACCCGACAACACAGATACGCAGTATTTT	CAIQPDNTDTQYF
.	TRBV6-1	.	TRBJ2-7	TGTGCGCTTGACGAGCAGTACTTC	CALDEQYF
.	TRBV5-8	few	TRBJ2-7	TGTGCCAGCAGCTTTGAGCCCCGATACGAGCAGTACTTC	CASSFEPRYEQYF
TRBD1	TRBV12-5	.	TRBJ2-6	TGTGCTAGTGGTTTGGTACTGGGGTTGGGTATACCGGGACAGGGCTTCACTGGGGCCAACGTCCTGACTTTC	CASGLVLGLGIPGQGFTGANVLTF
TRBD1	TRBV7-9	.	TRBJ1-1	TGTGCCAGCAGCCTAACGTGGGACAGGGCCACTGAAGCTTTCTTT	CASSLTWDRATEAFF
.	TRBV7-8	.	TRBJ2-4	TGTGCCAGCAGCTTATACTCGGGAATGGGCGAAAACATTCAGTACTTC	CASSLYSGMGENIQYF
.	TRBV11-3	.	TRBJ2-2	TGTGCCAGCAGCTTACGCCGGGACTTCAACACCGGGGAGCTGTTTTTT	CASSLRRDFNTGELFF
TRBD1	TRBV27	.	TRBJ2-5	TGTGCCAGCAGCATCCAGGGGACAGGGGAGACCCAGTACTTC	CASSIQGTGETQYF
TRBD1	TRBV5-1	.	TRBJ2-3	TGCGCCAGCAGCTCGGGACAGGGGATCGCAGATACGCAGTATTTT	CASSSGQGIADTQYF